The 10 T cell receptor beta chains reported below all come from one sample, sequenced in a study of blood T cell repertoires in COVID-19. Some clones are missing from TCRdb's copy, which holds only in-frame ones; the method was immunoSEQ multiplex PCR. The sample shows roughly 38,000 clones, approximately 78% of them seen only once. Specimen: peripheral blood. Receptors were obtained from a man aged 55 to 70 with acute or convalescent COVID-19.

CDR3 loop: CSAALQGQQETQYF. The CDR3 coding sequence is TGCAGCGCAGCCCTACAGGGGCAACAAGAGACCCAGTACTTC. The rearrangement links TRBV29-1 to TRBJ2-5, with TRBD1 matching 7 bases. This CDR3 has 14 amino acids. Germline CDR1 reads SQVTM; CDR2 reads ANQGSEA. V gave up 7 bases and J gave up 2 bases; unmatched junction bases: 10.

The J gene is TRBJ2-7, the V gene TRBV4-3; a weak D match, TRBD1 (5 bases). Germline CDR1 reads LGHNA; CDR2 reads YSLEER. CDR3 size: 15 residues. The V end lost 0 bases, the J end lost 7 bases, and 16 bases lay between the germline ends. The CDR3 protein is CASSQDKGFSGEQYF. DNA of the CDR3: TGCGCCAGCAGCCAAGATAAGGGATTCTCAGGGGAGCAGTACTTC.

V and J are TRBV6-5 and TRBJ2-7; a possible D gene is TRBD2 (5 bases). Germline V gene data show CDR1 as MNHEY and CDR2 as SVGAGI. The CDR3 is made up of 15 amino acids. V shed 6 bases and J shed 7 bases, with 22 bases lying between them. CDR3 region: CASSFSVGSAGEQYF. CDR3 nucleotide sequence: TGTGCCAGCAGCTTTTCGGTCGGTAGCGCCGGGGAGCAGTACTTC.

The gene calls are TRBV19 and TRBJ1-2, with TRBD1 matching over 10 bases. V shed 3 bases and J 8 bases; nucleotides not matched to a gene: 6. The germline V gene encodes CDR1 LNHDA and CDR2 SQIVND (reference sequence). This CDR3 region has 14 residues. The CDR3 loop reads CASSMAGTGVGYTF. The CDR3 DNA reads as TGTGCCAGTAGTATGGCCGGGACAGGGGTCGGCTACACCTTC.

The sample holds a few counts of this clone. J is TRBJ1-5 and V is TRBV27, with 9 bases that match TRBD1. The CDR3 totals 15 residues. The J segment lost 7 bases and the V segment lost 0 bases, leaving 4 bases of the junction unmatched. CDR1 and CDR2 (germline): MNHEY, SMNVEV (reference sequence). CDR3 amino acids: CASSLSGTGSQPQHF. In DNA form, the CDR3 reads TGTGCCAGCAGTTTATCCGGGACAGGGTCCCAGCCCCAGCATTTT.

CDR3: CASSQSGNTDTQYF. The DNA for the CDR3 is TGTGCCAGCAGCCAGAGCGGTAACACAGATACGCAGTATTTT. The chain is built from TRBV7-9 and TRBJ2-3; perhaps TRBD2 as D (5 bases). V lost 5 bases to trimming and J lost 2 bases, with 11 bases between them. The germline V gene encodes CDR1 SEHNR and CDR2 FQNEAQ (reference sequence). The CDR3 contains 14 residues.

The V and J genes are TRBV6-6 and TRBJ2-1; 8 bases align to TRBD1. Germline V gene data show CDR1 as MNHNY and CDR2 as SVGAGI (reference sequence). The CDR3 is 12 residues long. The ends lost 2 bases at V and 16 bases at J; junction bases unmatched: 7. CDR3 amino acids: CASSYPGQGEFF. CDR3 nucleotide sequence: TGTGCCAGCAGTTACCCAGGACAGGGCGAATTCTTC.

This clone was picked up a small number of times. The chain has TRBV7-2 and TRBJ2-1, with D possibly matching TRBD2 (6 bases). This CDR3 has 13 residues. In germline, CDR1 is SGHTA, CDR2 FQGNSA. The V end lost 5 bases, the J end lost 6 bases, and 11 bases lay between the germline ends. The CDR3 loop is CASSAPSVNEQFF. CDR3 in DNA: TGTGCCAGCAGCGCTCCTAGCGTCAATGAGCAGTTCTTC.

The chain recombines TRBV11-2 with TRBJ2-5, with D tentatively TRBD2 (6 bases). The CDR3 has 15 residues. Trimming took off 0 bases at V and 6 bases at J, with 14 bases between the two ends. Germline CDR1 reads SGHAT; CDR2 reads FQNNGV. The chain's CDR3 is CASSLDGGIVKTQYF. CDR3 coding DNA: TGTGCCAGCAGCTTAGATGGGGGGATTGTAAAGACCCAGTACTTC.

The rearrangement links TRBV3-1 (or the pseudogene TRBV3-2) to TRBJ2-1; no clear D gene. From germline, CDR1 is LGHDT and CDR2 YNNKEL (reference sequence). Trimming removed 0 bases at V and 4 bases at J, with 7 bases between. This CDR3 is 14 amino acids long. The CDR3 loop reads CASSQDWLYNEQFF. The DNA of the CDR3 is TGTGCCAGCAGCCAAGATTGGCTGTACAATGAGCAGTTCTTC.